Each of the 23 T cell receptor beta chains below was sequenced from the same sample in a study of early T cells in non-severe SARS-CoV-2 infection. TCRdb reanalysed the 5' RACE reads using MiXCR and keeps one entry per CDR3 protein. Seen here are about 48,000 distinct CDR3 sequences, around a tenth observed once, and the top ten hold roughly 8.3%. Material for sequencing was whole blood. The origin of the receptors is an adult who was a healthcare worker with PCR-confirmed SARS-CoV-2 infection or an uninfected control (not recorded which).

This clonotype was detected ten times or more. The chain uses TRBV27 and TRBJ2-2, with D maybe TRBD2 (5 bases). This CDR3 comprises 13 residues. Germline V gene lookup returns CDR1 MNHEY and CDR2 SMNVEV (reference sequence). The germline V and J ends were trimmed by 5 bases and 4 bases, with 8 bases remaining between them. In DNA form, the CDR3 reads TGTGCCAGCAGTGCCCGGGGCACCGGGGAGCTGTTTTTT. This sequence encodes CASSARGTGELFF.

A few counts support this clonotype. The J gene is TRBJ2-7, the V gene TRBV6-5, with D unresolved. The CDR3 length is 17 residues. The V end lost 2 bases, the J end lost 3 bases, and 20 bases lay between the germline ends. Germline lookup yields CDR1 MNHEY and CDR2 SVGAGI. CDR3 sequence (DNA): TGTGCCAGCAGTTACCTCTGGACCGGACGGCCTCTCTACGAGCAGTACTTC. Protein: CASSYLWTGRPLYEQYF.

The genes are TRBV5-6 and TRBJ1-1, with TRBD1 identical over 7 bases. The CDR3 length is 11 residues. Germline loops: CDR1 SGHDT, CDR2 YYEEEE. With 3 bases clipped from V and 12 bases from J, the junction kept 5 bases outside the gene matches. The CDR3 sequence: CASSSGTVTFF. The CDR3 DNA follows: TGTGCCAGCAGCTCCGGGACAGTTACTTTCTTT.

This clonotype was observed many times. The V gene is TRBV7-7, the J gene TRBJ2-2; 9 bases are a match to TRBD2. There are 15 residues in the CDR3. Germline V gives CDR1 SSHAT, CDR2 FNYEAQ (reference sequence). J lost 0 bases, V lost 9 bases, and 5 bases had no gene match. CDR3 residues: CASSRLAANTGELFF. In DNA form, the CDR3 reads TGTGCCAGTTCGAGACTAGCGGCGAACACCGGGGAGCTGTTTTTT.

This clonotype was found many times. J is TRBJ2-3 and V is TRBV20-1; weak D call: TRBD1 (6 bases). This CDR3 is built from 13 residues. From germline, CDR1 is DFQATT and CDR2 SNEGSKA (reference sequence). The germline V and J ends were trimmed by 8 bases and 0 bases, with 12 bases remaining between them. CDR3 protein: CSTFRGSTDTQYF. Here the CDR3 DNA reads TGCAGTACTTTTAGGGGGAGCACAGATACGCAGTATTTT.

The rearrangement links TRBV11-3 to TRBJ2-1; maybe TRBD2 (6 bases). The CDR3 covers 13 residues. The V gene lost 5 bases and the J gene lost 3 bases, with 8 bases spanning the gap. The germline gives CDR1 SGHNT, CDR2 YENEEA. For the CDR3, the DNA is TGTGCCAGCAGCCAGGAGGGCTACAATGAGCAGTTCTTC. It is translated as CASSQEGYNEQFF.

The sample holds many counts of this clonotype. The chain uses TRBV20-1 and TRBJ2-1; 13 nucleotides line up with TRBD2. The CDR3 contains 14 residues. Germline V lookup: CDR1 DFQATT, CDR2 SNEGSKA (reference sequence). The J segment lost 8 bases and the V segment lost 3 bases, leaving 4 bases of the junction unmatched. The CDR3 region is CSASGLAGVYEQFF. The CDR3 coding sequence is TGCAGTGCTAGTGGACTAGCGGGAGTGTATGAGCAGTTCTTC.

This clonotype was seen many times. The genes are TRBV7-9 and TRBJ2-7; D gene uncertain. There are 13 residues in the CDR3. Germline lookup yields CDR1 SEHNR and CDR2 FQNEAQ (reference sequence). V gave up 1 base and J gave up 6 bases, with 10 bases separating them. The chain's CDR3 is CASSLGSVSEQYF. CDR3 bases: TGTGCCAGCAGCTTAGGGTCCGTGTCCGAGCAGTACTTC. The full variable domain, completed using reference TRBV7-9 and TRBJ2-7, is DTGVSQNPRHKITKRGQNVTFRCDPISEHNRLYWYRQTLGQGPEFLTYFQNEAQLEKSRLLSDRFSAERPKGSFSTLEIQRTEQGDSAMYLCASSLGSVSEQYFGPGTRLTVT.

By its share, this clonotype is medium-sized. The rearrangement links TRBV12-3 or TRBV12-4 to TRBJ1-1; D gene ambiguous. This CDR3 spans 13 amino acids. Trimming pared 10 bases from V and 0 bases from J, leaving 12 bases between. CDR3 nucleotide sequence: TGTGCCACCAAACATGTTATGAACACTGAAGCTTTCTTT. Its translation is CATKHVMNTEAFF.

About this clonotype: The junction differs from germline at one of its ends, possibly a read error. V usage is TRBV10-3 and J usage is TRBJ2-1; D is possibly TRBD2 (6 bases). This CDR3 region has 13 residues. Germline V gene lookup returns CDR1 ENHRY and CDR2 SYGVKD. CDR3 sequence: CVISHGGGNEQFF. The CDR3 DNA follows: TGTGTCATCTCCCACGGTGGAGGGAATGAGCAGTTCTTC.

V and J are TRBV18 and TRBJ1-5; no firm D call. The CDR3 runs 17 residues. V lost 2 bases to trimming and J lost 2 bases, with 16 bases between them. Per the germline V gene, CDR1 is KGHSH and CDR2 is LQKENI. CDR3 loop: CASSPEGISAGNQPQHF. CDR3 coding DNA: TGTGCCAGCTCACCAGAAGGGATCTCGGCGGGCAATCAGCCCCAGCATTTT.

This clonotype was seen many times. The chain joins TRBV7-9 to TRBJ2-1; tentatively, D is TRBD1 or TRBD2 (5 bases each). Germline CDR1 and CDR2: SEHNR and FQNEAQ (reference sequence). The CDR3 has 16 residues. V lost 4 bases, J lost 2 bases, and 15 bases lay in between. CDR3 in amino acids: CASSSHSRDAYNEQFF. CDR3 nucleotide sequence: TGTGCCAGCAGCTCCCATAGTCGGGACGCCTACAATGAGCAGTTCTTC.

Ten or more counts support this clonotype. This chain uses TRBV4-1 with TRBJ2-1; D possibly corresponds to TRBD2 (5 bases). The CDR3 is made up of 16 amino acids. Germline lookup yields CDR1 MGHRA and CDR2 YSYEKL. V shed 0 bases and J shed 2 bases, with 11 bases lying between them. The CDR3 nucleotides are TGCGCCAGCAGCCAAGATCCCGGGAAGCCCTACAATGAGCAGTTCTTC. Translation gives CASSQDPGKPYNEQFF.

Here the CDR3 reads CASSLERGREQYF. DNA for the CDR3: TGTGCCAGCAGCTTGGAGAGGGGGCGCGAGCAGTACTTC. The rearrangement uses TRBV5-5 and TRBJ2-7, with 7 bases lining up with TRBD1. The trim removed 0 bases at V and 6 bases at J, leaving 3 bases unmatched. Germline lookup yields CDR1 SGHKS and CDR2 YYEKEE (reference sequence). There are 13 residues in the CDR3.

The V gene is TRBV28, the J gene TRBJ2-1; either TRBD1 or TRBD2 may supply D (5 bases each). CDR3 length: 15 amino acids. In germline, CDR1 is MDHEN, CDR2 SYDVKM. Trimming shortened V by 4 bases and J by 8 bases, and 18 bases separated the two germline ends. The CDR3 loop is CASSSSGAPPHEQFF. CDR3 coding DNA: TGTGCCAGCAGTTCGTCCGGGGCCCCCCCCCATGAGCAGTTCTTC.

This clonotype came up many times. The CDR3 DNA reads TGTGCCATCAGTGAAGTTGGGGGGCTAGCGGGAGGCCAAGAGACCCAGTACTTC. Amino acids: CAISEVGGLAGGQETQYF. The rearrangement uses TRBV10-3 and TRBJ2-5; 11 nucleotides agree with TRBD2. V dropped 3 bases and J dropped 1; count of bases not matched to a gene: 10. This CDR3 is 18 amino acids long. Germline CDR1 ENHRY, CDR2 SYGVKD.

The chain is built from TRBV5-1 and TRBJ2-1; 11 nucleotides match TRBD2. Losses at the gene ends were 4 bases for V and 5 bases for J; bases not matched to a gene: 5. The CDR3 covers 15 residues. Germline V gene data show CDR1 as SGHRS and CDR2 as YFSETQ. The CDR3 loop is CASSRGLAVDNEQFF. The CDR3, as DNA: TGCGCCAGCAGCCGGGGACTAGCGGTAGACAATGAGCAGTTCTTC. Supplemented by reference TRBV5-1 and TRBJ2-1, the full variable domain reads KAGVTQTPRYLIKTRGQQVTLSCSPISGHRSVSWYQQTPGQGLQFLFEYFSETQRNKGNFPGRFSGRQFSNSRSEMNVSTLELGDSALYLCASSRGLAVDNEQFFGPGTRLTVL.

This clonotype was observed many times. The rearrangement joins TRBV6-5 to TRBJ1-6; D is unresolved. Looked up from germline, CDR1 is MNHEY and CDR2 is SVGAGI. V shed 2 bases and J shed 7 bases, with 18 bases lying between them. The CDR3 has 17 amino acids. The CDR3 protein is CASSYLPGTRTNSPLHF. The CDR3 bases are TGTGCCAGCAGTTACCTCCCGGGAACCCGCACAAATTCACCCCTCCACTTT.

This clonotype came up many times. This chain links TRBV7-8 with TRBJ2-7, with 7 bases identical to TRBD1. The CDR3 has 15 residues. With 1 base clipped from V and 3 bases from J, the junction kept 6 bases outside the gene matches. Germline V gene lookup returns CDR1 SGHVS and CDR2 FQNEAQ. CDR3 sequence: CASSLVGTALYEQYF. Written as DNA, the CDR3 is TGTGCCAGCAGCTTAGTGGGGACAGCTCTCTACGAGCAGTACTTC. Combining the CDR3 with reference TRBV7-8 and TRBJ2-7 gives the whole variable domain GAGVSQSPRYKVAKRGQDVALRCDPISGHVSLFWYQQALGQGPEFLTYFQNEAQLDKSGLPSDRFFAERPEGSVSTLKIQRTQQEDSAVYLCASSLVGTALYEQYFGPGTRLTVT.

There are many counts of this clonotype. The rearrangement uses TRBV7-6 and TRBJ2-1; 12 nucleotides line up with TRBD2. Per the germline V gene, CDR1 is SGHVS and CDR2 is FNYEAQ. V shed 5 bases, J shed 6 bases, and the junction held 5 bases outside the gene matches. CDR3 size: 15 residues. For the CDR3, the DNA is TGTGCCAGCAGCCAAAGACTAGCGGGGGCCAATGAGCAGTTCTTC. Encoded protein: CASSQRLAGANEQFF.

This clonotype was found many times. J is TRBJ1-1 and V is TRBV29-1; maybe TRBD1 (5 bases). Germline V gives CDR1 SQVTM, CDR2 ANQGSEA. Trimming removed 4 bases from V and 4 bases from J, with 19 bases in between. The CDR3 extends over 15 amino acids. CDR3 protein: CSVVGAGWRSTEAFF. The DNA of the CDR3 is TGCAGCGTTGTTGGTGCAGGGTGGAGGAGCACTGAAGCTTTCTTT.

This clonotype was seen ten or more times. The gene calls are TRBV20-1 and TRBJ2-1, with TRBD2 matching 7 bases. This CDR3 is built from 16 residues. With 0 bases clipped from V and 1 base from J, the junction kept 6 bases outside the gene matches. CDR1 is DFQATT, CDR2 SNEGSKA, per germline (reference sequence). In nucleotides, the CDR3 is TGCAGTGCTAGAGATCAAACGGGAGGTTCCTACAATGAGCAGTTCTTC. As protein: CSARDQTGGSYNEQFF.

Concerning this clonotype itself: Just one base apart from a much larger clone, this may be a read error. The chain combines TRBV3-1 with TRBJ2-7; D is possibly TRBD2 (6 bases). The length of the CDR3 is 14 residues. V gave up 6 bases and J gave up 3 bases, with 15 bases separating them. The germline V gene has CDR1 LGHDT and CDR2 YNNKEL (reference sequence). CDR3 sequence: CASSRTIGLYEQYF. Here the CDR3 DNA reads TGTGCCAGCAGTCGGACTATAGGGCTCTACGAGCAGTACTTC.